Below, 29 T cell receptor beta chains from the same sample are listed, as sequenced in a study of T cell repertoires in ileal Crohn's disease. Described time point: neoterminal ileum biopsy at postoperative endoscopy, about 6 months after surgery. Only in-frame clones appear in the TCRdb table, and some are missing; sequencing was by immunoSEQ multiplex PCR. The sample carries about 2,400 clones, roughly 88% recorded once. Sequenced input: ileal tissue. These receptors all stem from an adult with Crohn's disease.

Only a few counts were recorded for this clone. The chain carries TRBV19 and TRBJ2-2; D unresolved. The CDR3 consists of 14 residues. In germline, CDR1 is LNHDA, CDR2 SQIVND (reference sequence). The V end lost 3 bases, the J end lost 5 bases, and 10 bases lay between the germline ends. Here the CDR3 DNA reads TGTGCCAGTAGTATTAGTAGATTAACCGGGGAGCTGTTTTTT. Translated: CASSISRLTGELFF.

This clone occurred once. V usage is TRBV6-1 and J usage is TRBJ2-7, with D perhaps TRBD1 (6 bases). There are 14 residues in the CDR3. CDR1 MNHNS and CDR2 SASEGT come from the germline V gene. Trimming took 8 bases from V and 7 from J, leaving 21 bases between them. The CDR3 here is CASHEGGSEWEQYF. DNA of the CDR3: TGTGCCAGCCACGAAGGGGGATCGGAATGGGAGCAGTACTTC.

This clone was seen just once. The chain combines TRBV28 with TRBJ1-5; TRBD1 might be the D (5 bases). The CDR3 has 13 residues. Germline V gene data show CDR1 as MDHEN and CDR2 as SYDVKM. V was shortened by 8 bases and J by 3 bases, with 11 bases between the two germline ends. This CDR3 reads CASEDSLNQPQHF. The CDR3 coding sequence is TGTGCCAGCGAAGACAGTCTCAATCAGCCCCAGCATTTT.

The V call is TRBV6-5, the J call TRBJ1-2; possible D gene TRBD1, 6 bases. Trimming stripped 2 bases from V and 7 bases from J, with 17 bases between. CDR1 is MNHEY, CDR2 SVGAGI, per germline. The CDR3 spans 15 residues. The DNA for the CDR3 is TGTGCCAGCAGTTACGTGCAGGGCAGCAGGGGTGGCTACACCTTC. This translates into CASSYVQGSRGGYTF.

CDR3 sequence: CASSPGGYEQYF. The CDR3 DNA reads TGTGCCAGCAGCCCAGGGGGTTACGAGCAGTACTTC. V and J are TRBV7-2 and TRBJ2-7; the match to TRBD1 covers 7 bases. The germline V gene encodes CDR1 SGHTA and CDR2 FQGNSA. The V segment lost 5 bases and the J segment 4 bases; nucleotides outside the gene matches: 2. The CDR3 totals 12 residues.

V is TRBV5-4 and J is TRBJ2-3; 8 bases match TRBD2. The CDR3 has 16 residues. The V gene's germline CDR1 is SGHNT and CDR2 YYREEE (reference sequence). With 0 bases clipped from V and 2 bases from J, the junction kept 5 bases outside the gene matches. CDR3 in DNA: TGTGCCAGCAGCTTGGACCCGGGGGGGTCCACAGATACGCAGTATTTT. Encoded protein: CASSLDPGGSTDTQYF.

V gene TRBV5-6 combines with J gene TRBJ1-1; no firm D call. Trimming removed 2 bases from V and 2 bases from J, with 13 bases in between. Looked up from germline, CDR1 is SGHDT and CDR2 is YYEEEE. The CDR3 runs to 15 residues. The CDR3 loop is CASSLGFTANTEAFF. The CDR3 DNA is TGTGCCAGCAGCTTAGGATTTACAGCTAACACTGAAGCTTTCTTT. Looking up the rest from reference TRBV5-6 and TRBJ1-1 gives the full variable domain: DAGVTQSPTHLIKTRGQQVTLRCSPKSGHDTVSWYQQALGQGPQFIFQYYEEEERQRGNFPDRFSGHQFPNYSSELNVNALLLGDSALYLCASSLGFTANTEAFFGQGTRLTVV.

The rearrangement joins TRBV29-1 to TRBJ1-1, with 7 bases fitting TRBD1. There are 13 residues in the CDR3. V lost 3 bases to trimming and J lost 10 bases; unmatched junction nucleotides: 11. The germline CDR1 and CDR2 sequences are SQVTM and ANQGSEA. CDR3 in amino acids: CSVERGQNSVAFF. CDR3 sequence (DNA): TGCAGCGTTGAGAGGGGGCAGAATTCGGTAGCTTTCTTT.

The rearrangement links TRBV11-2 to TRBJ2-1; D is undetermined. CDR3 length: 13 residues. V dropped 2 bases and J dropped 10 bases, with 12 bases sitting between them. CDR1 SGHAT and CDR2 FQNNGV come from the germline V gene. CDR3 amino acids: CASSLPTWGEQFF. CDR3 nucleotides: TGTGCCAGCAGCTTACCGACCTGGGGAGAGCAGTTCTTC.

This chain connects TRBV9 to TRBJ1-3; D remains unclear. The CDR3 is 15 amino acids. The V and J ends lost 3 bases and 0 bases respectively, with 10 bases between them. Germline assignment: CDR1 SGDLS and CDR2 YYNGEE. The CDR3 DNA reads as TGTGCCAGCAGCGATAGTTCGCCCTCTGGAAACACCATATATTTT. This sequence encodes CASSDSSPSGNTIYF.

The V call is TRBV7-8, the J call TRBJ2-2; tentatively, D is TRBD1 (6 bases). This CDR3 has 14 amino acids. Germline V gene lookup returns CDR1 SGHVS and CDR2 FQNEAQ. Between the trimmed V and J ends, which lost 1 base and 7 bases, there was a span of 10 bases. CDR3 residues: CASSLGGGVGELFF. The CDR3 DNA reads as TGTGCCAGCAGCTTAGGAGGGGGAGTCGGGGAGCTGTTTTTT.

CDR3 residues: CASSIQGITYGYTF. In nucleotides, the CDR3 is TGTGCCAGTAGTATTCAGGGGATTACCTATGGCTACACCTTC. The chain carries TRBV19 and TRBJ1-2, with a weak D call TRBD1 (6 bases). The V end was cut by 3 bases, the J end by 4 bases, with 12 bases between. Germline V lookup: CDR1 LNHDA, CDR2 SQIVND (reference sequence). The CDR3 sequence is 14 residues long.

J is TRBJ1-2 and V is TRBV27; 10 bases are a match to TRBD1. CDR3 length: 15 amino acids. V dropped 5 bases and J dropped 6; count of bases not matched to a gene: 9. In germline, CDR1 is MNHEY, CDR2 SMNVEV (reference sequence). Written as DNA, the CDR3 is TGTGCCAGCAGTCCTCCGGGACAGGGGATCCATGGCTACACCTTC. Protein sequence: CASSPPGQGIHGYTF.

The chain couples TRBV19 to TRBJ1-1; D call uncertain. This CDR3 is built from 14 residues. V lost 0 bases and J lost 3, with 8 bases in between. Germline V CDR1 and CDR2: LNHDA, SQIVND (reference sequence). For the CDR3, the DNA is TGTGCCAGTAGTATAGACGCCAAATACACTGAAGCTTTCTTT. This encodes CASSIDAKYTEAFF.

The V gene is TRBV10-2, the J gene TRBJ2-7; possible D gene TRBD2, 6 bases. The CDR3 is 13 amino acids. The V gene's germline CDR1 is WSHSY and CDR2 SAAADI. With 9 bases removed from V and 1 base from J, the gap between germline ends came to 13 bases. This CDR3 is CASQEGGSYEQYF. CDR3 bases: TGCGCCAGTCAAGAGGGAGGTTCCTACGAGCAGTACTTC.

The chain uses TRBV7-2 and TRBJ2-6; D might be TRBD1 (5 bases). Germline loops: CDR1 SGHTA, CDR2 FQGNSA. The CDR3 runs 17 residues. The ends were cut back, 1 base at V and 0 bases at J, with 10 bases in the middle. The CDR3 nucleotides read TGTGCCAGCAGCTTAGGCGTGACAGCCTCTGGGGCCAACGTCCTGACTTTC. Residues: CASSLGVTASGANVLTF.

The chain carries TRBV7-8 and TRBJ2-2, with D possibly being TRBD1 (6 bases). The CDR3 totals 18 residues. V lost 5 bases and J lost 0, with 19 bases in between. CDR1 and CDR2 (germline): SGHVS, FQNEAQ. CDR3 sequence: CASSPYRVLPPNTGELFF. CDR3 bases: TGTGCCAGCAGCCCCTACAGGGTGCTCCCTCCGAACACCGGGGAGCTGTTTTTT.

J is TRBJ2-1 and V is TRBV5-1, with D unclear. The germline V and J ends were trimmed by 2 bases and 0 bases, with 9 bases remaining between them. CDR1 is SGHRS and CDR2 is YFSETQ in the germline V gene. The CDR3 has 15 residues. DNA for the CDR3: TGCGCCAGCAGCTTAGCAGCGAGCTCCTACAATGAGCAGTTCTTC. Its protein is CASSLAASSYNEQFF.

This chain joins TRBV7-8 and TRBJ2-5; 8 nucleotides agree with TRBD1. This CDR3 is 14 amino acids long. Per germline, CDR1 SGHVS and CDR2 FQNEAQ. The V segment lost 6 bases and the J segment 2 bases; nucleotides outside the gene matches: 5. The CDR3 sequence is CASRGTGQQETQYF. CDR3 DNA sequence: TGTGCCAGCAGGGGGACAGGCCAACAAGAGACCCAGTACTTC.

V gene TRBV5-1 combines with J gene TRBJ2-7; 10 bases match TRBD1. The germline CDR1 and CDR2 sequences are SGHRS and YFSETQ. CDR3 length equals 21 residues. With V trimmed by 0 bases and J by 4 bases, 22 bases remained unmatched. The CDR3 DNA sequence: TGCGCCAGCAGCTTGGGGGGACAGGGGATGAGATTGACCATCAACGCTTACGAGCAGTACTTC. Protein: CASSLGGQGMRLTINAYEQYF.

The table lists this clone with a few counts. One junction end does not reproduce the germline sequence, and a read error may be involved. The chain links TRBV7-7 to TRBJ2-7; D is unclear. The CDR3 is made up of 14 amino acids. The germline gives CDR1 SSHAT, CDR2 FNYEAQ (reference sequence). CDR3 sequence reads: CASSERTDSYEQYF. The CDR3 DNA follows: TGTGCTAGCAGCGAAAGGACGGACTCCTACGAGCAGTACTTC.

The chain recombines TRBV10-2 with TRBJ2-5; no reliable D call. V was pared by 4 bases and J by 0 bases, with 6 bases between. Per germline, CDR1 WSHSY and CDR2 SAAADI. CDR3 length: 13 residues. The CDR3 nucleotides read TGCGCCAGCAGTGTGGCTAACCAAGAGACCCAGTACTTC. Translated, it gives CASSVANQETQYF.

V usage is TRBV18 and J usage is TRBJ2-2, with TRBD1 identical over 9 bases. V was pared by 2 bases and J by 6 bases, with 4 bases of the junction left unmatched. Germline CDR1 KGHSH, CDR2 LQKENI. The CDR3 is made up of 15 amino acids. CDR3 nucleotides: TGTGCCAGCTCACCAGGTGGGACAGGGTCCGGGGAGCTGTTTTTT. This sequence encodes CASSPGGTGSGELFF.

This chain joins TRBV6-6 and TRBJ2-1; 11 bases align to TRBD2. The length of the CDR3 is 12 residues. Germline CDR1 MNHNY, CDR2 SVGAGI (reference sequence). Trimming at V came to 10 bases and at J to 10 bases, leaving 6 bases not matched to a gene. This CDR3 is CATGTSGTEQFF. The CDR3 DNA reads TGTGCCACCGGGACTAGCGGAACCGAGCAGTTCTTC.

The V call is TRBV6-4, the J call TRBJ2-1; 9 nucleotides match TRBD2. V lost 2 bases to trimming and J lost 7 bases; unmatched junction nucleotides: 6. In germline, CDR1 is MRHNA, CDR2 SNTAGT. This CDR3 is 15 amino acids long. Here the CDR3 DNA reads TGTGCCAGCAGTGACCAAGCGGGAGGTATGAATGAGCAGTTCTTC. It yields the protein CASSDQAGGMNEQFF.

The chain uses TRBV5-1 and TRBJ2-3; 10 positions agree with TRBD1. With 4 bases clipped from V and 1 base from J, the junction kept 6 bases outside the gene matches. CDR1 and CDR2 (germline): SGHRS, YFSETQ. This CDR3 has 16 residues. CDR3 in amino acids: CASSPPTGGGTDTQYF. For the CDR3, the DNA is TGCGCCAGCAGCCCACCGACAGGGGGCGGCACAGATACGCAGTATTTT.

J is TRBJ2-4 and V is TRBV30; a weak D match, TRBD1 (6 bases). CDR3 length: 12 residues. The V gene's germline CDR1 is GTSNPN and CDR2 SVGIG (reference sequence). The V end was cut by 5 bases, the J end by 8 bases, with 13 bases between. The CDR3 sequence: CAWARGHDIQYF. CDR3 sequence (DNA): TGTGCCTGGGCTCGGGGACACGACATTCAGTACTTC. Full variable domain (outside the CDR3, taken from reference TRBV30 and TRBJ2-4): SQTIHQWPATLVQPVGSPLSLECTVEGTSNPNLYWYRQAAGRGLQLLFYSVGIGQISSEVPQNLSASRPQDRQFILSSKKLLLSDSGFYLCAWARGHDIQYFGAGTRLSVL.

The chain joins TRBV19 to TRBJ1-1, with D uncertain. Deletions cut 3 bases from V and 1 base from J, with 9 bases between. Germline V gene sequence: CDR1 LNHDA, CDR2 SQIVND (reference sequence). CDR3 size: 14 residues. CDR3 sequence: CASSIRGRNTEAFF. The CDR3 DNA sequence: TGTGCCAGTAGTATTCGGGGAAGGAACACTGAAGCTTTCTTT.

Only a few counts were recorded for this clone. The V gene is TRBV7-2, the J gene TRBJ2-7; D may correspond to TRBD1 or TRBD2 (5 bases each). V dropped 5 bases and J dropped 0 bases, with 17 bases sitting between them. The CDR3 contains 16 residues. The germline CDR1 and CDR2 sequences are SGHTA and FQGNSA. CDR3 in amino acids: CASSATGTVSSYEQYF. The CDR3, as DNA: TGTGCCAGCAGCGCCACCGGGACGGTGAGCTCCTACGAGCAGTACTTC.